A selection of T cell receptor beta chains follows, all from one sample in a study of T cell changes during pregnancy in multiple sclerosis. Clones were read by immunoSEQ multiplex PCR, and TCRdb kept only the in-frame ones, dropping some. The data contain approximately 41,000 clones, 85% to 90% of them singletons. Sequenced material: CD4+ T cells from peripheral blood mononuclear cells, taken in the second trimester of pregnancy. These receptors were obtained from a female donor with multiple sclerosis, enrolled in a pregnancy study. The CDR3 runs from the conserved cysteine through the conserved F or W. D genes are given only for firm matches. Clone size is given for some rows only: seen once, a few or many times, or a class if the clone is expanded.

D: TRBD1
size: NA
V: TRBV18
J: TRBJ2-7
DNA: TGTGCCAGCTCACTGATCGGGACAGGGAGCTCCTACGAGCAGTACTTC
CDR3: CASSLIGTGSSYEQYF

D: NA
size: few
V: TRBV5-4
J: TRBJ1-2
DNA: TGTGCCAGCAGCGATAACTATTATGGCTACACCTTC
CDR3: CASSDNYYGYTF

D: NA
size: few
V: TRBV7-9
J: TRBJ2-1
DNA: TGTGCCAGCAGCACAATCCGAGGACTTAAGTACAATGAGCAGTTCTTC
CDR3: CASSTIRGLKYNEQFF

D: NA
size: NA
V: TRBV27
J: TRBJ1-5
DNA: TGTGCCAGCAGACCAACAGGCAATCAGCCCCAGCATTTT
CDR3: CASRPTGNQPQHF

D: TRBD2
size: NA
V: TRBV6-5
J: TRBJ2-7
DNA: TGTGCCAGCAGAATACTAGCGGGAGCCCACGAGCAGTACTTC
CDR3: CASRILAGAHEQYF

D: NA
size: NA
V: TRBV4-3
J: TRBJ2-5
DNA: TGCGCCAGCAGCCAAAATAGGGGAGAGACCCAGTACTTC
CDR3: CASSQNRGETQYF

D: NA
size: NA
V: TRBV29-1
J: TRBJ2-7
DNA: TGCAGCGTTGTTAGGCAGGGTGGGGTACCCGAGCAGTACTTC
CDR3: CSVVRQGGVPEQYF

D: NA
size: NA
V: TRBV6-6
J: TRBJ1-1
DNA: TGTGCCAGCAGTCTAGATTCGATGGGGGGTTCGTCTTTCTTT
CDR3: CASSLDSMGGSSFF

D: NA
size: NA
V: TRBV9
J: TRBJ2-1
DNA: TGTGCCAGCAGCCTTGGGGTAGCGGCCAATGAGCAGTTCTTC
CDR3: CASSLGVAANEQFF

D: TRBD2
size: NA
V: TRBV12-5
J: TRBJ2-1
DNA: TGTGCTAGTGGTTTGGGACGGACTAGCGGGAGTCGGTACAATGAGCAGTTCTTC
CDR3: CASGLGRTSGSRYNEQFF

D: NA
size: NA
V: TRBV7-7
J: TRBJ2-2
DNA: TGTGCTAGCCGGGACATCAACACCGGGGAGCTGTTTTTT
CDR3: CASRDINTGELFF

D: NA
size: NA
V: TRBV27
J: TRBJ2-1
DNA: TGTGCCAGCAGTTTGCGGTTAAGGCTTAGCTCCTACAATGAGCAGTTCTTC
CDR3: CASSLRLRLSSYNEQFF

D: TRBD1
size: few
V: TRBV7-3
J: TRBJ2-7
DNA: TGTGCCAGCAGCTTAACGACAGGGGGGAAAGAGCAGTACTTC
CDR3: CASSLTTGGKEQYF

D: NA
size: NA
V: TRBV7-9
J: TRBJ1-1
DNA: TGTGCCAGCAGCACGAAGTCTACAGGGAGCACTGAAGCTTTCTTT
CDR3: CASSTKSTGSTEAFF

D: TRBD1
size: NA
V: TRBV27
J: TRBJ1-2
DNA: TGTGCCAGCAGTTTATCGCCGGGACAGGGGGTATATGGCTACACCTTC
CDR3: CASSLSPGQGVYGYTF

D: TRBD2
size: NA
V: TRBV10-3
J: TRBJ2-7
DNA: TGTGCCATCAGTGATTCGGGACTAGCCTACGAGCAGTACTTC
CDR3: CAISDSGLAYEQYF

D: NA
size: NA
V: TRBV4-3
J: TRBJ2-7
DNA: TGCGCCAGCAGCCAAGATACAGGGAAGTCGTACGAGCAGTACTTC
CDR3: CASSQDTGKSYEQYF

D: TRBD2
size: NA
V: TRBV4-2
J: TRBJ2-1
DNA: TGTGCCAGCAGCGTATCGGGACTAGCGGGGGGAAATGAGCAGTTCTTC
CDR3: CASSVSGLAGGNEQFF

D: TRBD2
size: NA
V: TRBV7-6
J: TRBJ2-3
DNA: TGTGCCAGCAGCCCCTGGGCCGGGACTAGCGGGAGCACAGATACGCAGTATTTT
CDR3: CASSPWAGTSGSTDTQYF

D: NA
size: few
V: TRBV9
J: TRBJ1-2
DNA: TGTGCCAGCAGCGGGGCGGGGTTGGACGATGGCTACACCTTC
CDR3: CASSGAGLDDGYTF

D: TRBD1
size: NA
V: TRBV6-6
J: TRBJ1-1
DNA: TGTGCCAGCAGAAAGGGACAGGCGAACACTGAAGCTTTCTTT
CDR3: CASRKGQANTEAFF

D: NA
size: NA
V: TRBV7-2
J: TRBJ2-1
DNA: TGTGCCAGCAGCTTAGACGGGGAGTTCTACAATGAGCAGTTCTTC
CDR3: CASSLDGEFYNEQFF

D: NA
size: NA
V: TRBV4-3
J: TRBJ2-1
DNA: TGCGCCAGCAGCCAAGACGTTAGCACCTATGAGCAGTTCTTC
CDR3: CASSQDVSTYEQFF

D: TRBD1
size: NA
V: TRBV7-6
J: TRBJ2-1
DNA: TGTGCCAGCAGCCCTGGACAGGGGCCTTACAATGAGCAGTTCTTC
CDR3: CASSPGQGPYNEQFF

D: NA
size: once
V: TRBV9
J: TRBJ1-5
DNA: TGTGCCAGCAGCGTAGAACCAGGGGCCCATCAGCCCCAGCATTTT
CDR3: CASSVEPGAHQPQHF